This T cell receptor beta chain was obtained from a study of T cells in Graves' hyperthyroidism and ophthalmopathy. The study, taken as a whole, reports: Blood samples included most of the expanded thyroid clonotypes exceeding 0.001. The model's output predicted ophthalmopathy at a median of roughly 6 months prior to onset.

Diagnosing involved the use of clinical symptoms, serum thyroxine and TRAb, thyroid ultrasound and orbital computed tomography. It was RNA transcripts that yielded the amplified TCR beta CDR3 regions. In the first-round RT-PCR of the TCR CDR3, the HTBI primer set was used. TCRdb analysed the multiplex PCR reads with MiXCR anew, one entry per CDR3 protein. The sample has 310,000 or so distinct CDR3 sequences, over 15% seen once. About this clonotype itself: No antigen is known for it.

Sample: blood. The TCR was taken from a woman aged 60-75 years with Graves' ophthalmopathy.

The CDR3 DNA reads as TGTGCCAGCAGCTGGAGGGCTTATAGCTCCTATAATTCACCCCTCCACTTT. Translating it yields CASSWRAYSSYNSPLHF. The gene calls are TRBV5-4 and TRBJ1-6; D call uncertain. Trimming pared 3 bases from V and 0 bases from J, leaving 13 bases between. In germline, CDR1 is SGHNT, CDR2 YYREEE (reference sequence). The CDR3 has 17 amino acids.